The 4 T cell receptor beta chains reported below all come from one sample, sequenced in a study of PD-1 blockade in mismatch repair-deficient tumors. Assay used: immunoSEQ multiplex PCR; TCRdb lists only in-frame clones, some missing. The table lists 120,000 or so clones, about nine tenths of them singletons. Sequenced here: peripheral blood, sampled roughly 67 weeks after starting pembrolizumab. The source is an adult with mismatch repair-deficient cancer.

This chain connects TRBV13 to TRBJ2-7, with a tentative D call TRBD1 (5 bases). V lost 2 bases and J lost 3, with 14 bases in between. The CDR3 has 15 residues. CDR1 and CDR2 (germline): PRHDT, FYEKMQ (reference sequence). CDR3 region: CASSLSGRGFYEQYF. CDR3 bases: TGTGCCAGCAGCTTATCAGGAAGGGGATTCTACGAGCAGTACTTC.

The chain recombines TRBV7-3 with TRBJ2-7, with a possible D match to TRBD2 (5 bases). Trimming stripped 0 bases from V and 5 bases from J, with 8 bases between. The CDR3 has 13 residues. Germline loops: CDR1 SGHTA, CDR2 FQGTGA. The CDR3 loop reads CASSLTPRDEQYF. The DNA of the CDR3 is TGTGCCAGCAGCTTAACGCCGCGGGACGAGCAGTACTTC. Combining the CDR3 with reference TRBV7-3 and TRBJ2-7 gives the whole variable domain GAGVSQTPSNKVTEKGKYVELRCDPISGHTALYWYRQSLGQGPEFLIYFQGTGAADDSGLPNDRFFAVRPEGSVSTLKIQRTERGDSAVYLCASSLTPRDEQYFGPGTRLTVT.

V is TRBV28 and J is TRBJ2-7; 9 positions match TRBD1. The CDR3 runs 14 residues. The V segment lost 8 bases and the J segment 4 bases; nucleotides outside the gene matches: 9. Per germline, CDR1 MDHEN and CDR2 SYDVKM. The CDR3, as DNA: TGTGCCAGCCGTCCGGGACAGGGAAGGTACGAGCAGTACTTC. Protein sequence: CASRPGQGRYEQYF.

The chain carries TRBV7-9 and TRBJ2-5, with 8 bases fitting TRBD2. The V gene's germline CDR1 is SEHNR and CDR2 FQNEAQ (reference sequence). The CDR3 runs to 16 residues. J lost 5 bases, V lost 6 bases, and 14 bases had no gene match. CDR3 amino acids: CASSELLADLRETQYF. In DNA, the CDR3 is TGTGCCAGCAGTGAACTACTAGCGGACCTCAGGGAGACCCAGTACTTC. Drawing the rest from reference TRBV7-9 and TRBJ2-5, the complete variable domain is DTGVSQNPRHKITKRGQNVTFRCDPISEHNRLYWYRQTLGQGPEFLTYFQNEAQLEKSRLLSDRFSAERPKGSFSTLEIQRTEQGDSAMYLCASSELLADLRETQYFGPGTRLLVL.